Sequencing of this T cell receptor (beta chain) was carried out in a study of TIL therapy for anti-PD-1-resistant metastatic lung cancer. Specified time point: pre-treatment sample, taken before nivolumab and TIL therapy. Tumor tissue came from excised metastases, mostly pleural nodules or supraclavicular lymph nodes. Germline loops: CDR1 LNHDA, CDR2 SQIVND (reference sequence). Deletions cut 3 bases from V and 2 bases from J, with 11 bases between. The CDR3 totals 14 residues. The immunoSEQ assay was v3. The protocol was immunoSEQ multiplex PCR, while the TCRdb copy is restricted to in-frame clones and leaves out a portion. The profile shows about 50,000 clones, less than 75% of them singletons.

This clonotype was obtained from a person aged 25-79 years with non-small cell lung cancer. The specimen comprised tumor tissue, sampled at baseline. The V gene is TRBV19, the J gene TRBJ2-7; D is unresolved. CDR3 amino acids: CASSMGQEAYEQYF. CDR3 sequence (DNA): TGTGCCAGTAGTATGGGCCAGGAAGCCTACGAGCAGTACTTC.